This paragraph covers one TCR beta chain sequence. Its antigen target is currently unknown. Base qualities are missing; no much larger clone stands one base away. These data come from a study of neoadjuvant anti-PD-1 for oral cavity cancer (dated by TCRdb to 2020 to 2023). Some background on the complete study: Three to four biweekly doses of nivolumab at 3 mg/kg were mostly administered to patients before curative-intent surgical resection. For patients who did not progress, a fourth nivolumab dose was given around day 43, followed by definitive surgical resection on days 50-56. Under RECIST 1.1, patients with complete response, partial response or stable disease were classed as responders, and patients with progression were classed as non-responders. A roughly 30% response rate was observed in the parent correlative cohort, in which approximately 11 patients were included. Beyond this particular receptor, the publication reports: After neoadjuvant nivolumab, significantly higher T cell clonality (Gini index) was found within PBMCs in non-responders than in responders. Higher pretreatment blood TCRbeta clonality and lower post-treatment tumor TCRbeta clonality were correlated with higher pretreatment blood Treg/Th17 ratios. TCR analyses included only a few patients per response group, and the authors called for larger cohorts for validation.

For deep sequencing, PBMC libraries mostly used about 490 ng of input genomic DNA, with six replicates for each sample. The immunoSEQ hsTCRbeta kit was used to prepare TCRbeta libraries, following the manufacturer's instructions. The finished libraries were brought together in one pool at approximately 3.2 nM, which was then read using an Illumina NovaSeq 6000 S4 flow cell. As for the original processing: The immunoSEQ Analyzer handled quality control and preprocessing of the raw data. The analysis was limited to productive rearrangements, and each clonotype was defined by a unique CDR3 amino acid sequence. Repertoire clonality was estimated as the Gini-Simpson index, computed with the R package tcR. Gini indices were compared with Student's t test, and associations with tumor size change were assessed by Pearson correlation. The table was pulled from immuneACCESS by TCRdb, which kept in-frame rearrangements only. Such tables lose some clones; where checked, under half of the loss comes from unresolved V genes, and the rest has no known cause. V, J and clone size were drawn from that table, and D and trimming were deduced from the DNA. The sample data list some 71,000 clones, and about 86% of these were observed just once. Around 3.2% of the sample is taken by the ten largest.

The time point label for this specimen denotes: before neoadjuvant nivolumab. None of the patients had received prior systemic or radiation treatment, and all were newly diagnosed with stage II-IVA oral cavity squamous cell carcinoma. The cohort was made up of patients with locally advanced, HPV-negative oral cavity squamous cell carcinoma. Peripheral blood mononuclear cells were analyzed directly, without maintenance or expansion in culture. The samples were obtained from a longitudinal correlative study of a single-arm phase II trial testing neoadjuvant nivolumab in oral cavity squamous cell carcinoma. Genomic DNA-based TCRbeta sequencing was performed on subject-matched pre- and post-treatment PBMCs and tumors from three responders and three non-responders. Peripheral blood mononuclear cells were drawn once before nivolumab treatment and a second time after treatment, when surgery took place. Genomic DNA was isolated from PBMCs using the Maxwell RSC DNA from Cells kit.

The CDR3 starts with the cysteine, ends with the phenylalanine, and has 14 residues. The DNA shown is the 42-base CDR3, in frame from base 1. V and J are trimmed by 0 bases and 6 bases, and the gene matches miss 5 bases of the junction. CDR1 is given as SGHNT and CDR2 as YYREEE, both from the germline V gene (reference sequence). The sequencing here drew on PBMCs, taken before nivolumab (anti-PD-1) treatment. The source is a person between 40 and 80 years old with oral cavity squamous cell carcinoma. The chain joins TRBV5-4 to TRBJ2-7; TRBD2 fits 8 bases in the junction. The nucleotide sequence is TGTGCCAGCAGCTTGGCGGGGGGGCTCTCCGAGCAGTACTTC. It translates as CASSLAGGLSEQYF.